The 27 T cell receptor beta chains presented below share a single source sample, sequenced in a study of PD-L1 blockade in urothelial cancer. TCRdb's copy holds only in-frame clones and misses some; the assay was immunoSEQ multiplex PCR. The sample carries 95,000 to 100,000 clones, around 86% recorded once. Time point meaning: pretreatment peripheral blood. Specimen: PBMCs, collected around atezolizumab (anti-PD-L1) treatment. The origin of the receptors is a man aged 55-75 years with urothelial cancer.

CDR3 loop: CASSLVGAARDTQYF. The DNA of the CDR3 is TGCGCCAGCAGCTTAGTGGGGGCGGCCAGGGATACGCAGTATTTT. The chain employs TRBV5-1 and TRBJ2-3; tentative D call: TRBD1 (6 bases). V was cut by 2 bases and J by 6 bases, with 16 bases left in between. CDR3 length: 15 residues. Germline lookup yields CDR1 SGHRS and CDR2 YFSETQ.

J is TRBJ2-2 and V is TRBV10-3; 10 bases are a match to TRBD2. This CDR3 is 18 amino acids long. V shed 11 bases, J shed 6 bases, and the junction held 21 bases outside the gene matches. Germline V gives CDR1 ENHRY, CDR2 SYGVKD. CDR3 region: CADPGAPPGLANAGELFF. The DNA of the CDR3 is TGTGCCGACCCCGGGGCGCCGCCGGGACTAGCGAATGCCGGGGAGCTGTTTTTT.

The genes are TRBV11-2 and TRBJ2-2, with a possible D match to TRBD1 (5 bases). V was clipped by 1 base and J by 4 bases, with 10 bases between them. This CDR3 comprises 15 residues. Germline CDR1 and CDR2: SGHAT and FQNNGV. In DNA form, the CDR3 reads TGTGCCAGCAGCTTAGCCAGGGTCGGCACCGGGGAGCTGTTTTTT. Translating gives CASSLARVGTGELFF.

The V and J genes are TRBV11-2 and TRBJ2-5, with 14 bases that match TRBD2. This CDR3 spans 16 amino acids. V shed 5 bases and J 4 bases; nucleotides not matched to a gene: 6. Germline V gene lookup returns CDR1 SGHAT and CDR2 FQNNGV. CDR3 in DNA: TGTGCCAGCAGCCCCCCGGGACTAGCGGGAGTAGAGACCCAGTACTTC. Protein: CASSPPGLAGVETQYF. The full variable domain, in which reference TRBV11-2 and TRBJ2-5 provide the parts outside the CDR3, is EAGVAQSPRYKIIEKRQSVAFWCNPISGHATLYWYQQILGQGPKLLIQFQNNGVVDDSQLPKDRFSAERLKGVDSTLKIQPAKLEDSAVYLCASSPPGLAGVETQYFGPGTRLLVL.

This rearrangement joins TRBV27 to TRBJ1-1; D possibly corresponds to TRBD1 (5 bases). V dropped 5 bases and J dropped 4 bases, with 11 bases sitting between them. CDR3 length: 13 amino acids. The germline CDR1 and CDR2 sequences are MNHEY and SMNVEV (reference sequence). The CDR3 is CASSLKGLTEAFF. The CDR3 DNA sequence: TGTGCCAGCAGTCTCAAGGGACTCACTGAAGCTTTCTTT.

Here the CDR3 reads CASSDRTGPYEQYF. CDR3 nucleotide sequence: TGCGCCAGCAGCGATCGGACAGGGCCCTACGAGCAGTACTTC. This chain joins TRBV5-1 and TRBJ2-7; 8 bases are shared with TRBD1. CDR1 and CDR2 (germline): SGHRS, YFSETQ. The CDR3 loop spans 14 amino acids. V shed 4 bases, J shed 2 bases, and the junction held 5 bases outside the gene matches.

This chain uses TRBV28 with TRBJ2-2; D uncertain. Trimming pared 2 bases from V and 1 base from J, leaving 5 bases between. The germline gives CDR1 MDHEN, CDR2 SYDVKM. There are 14 residues in the CDR3. The DNA for the CDR3 is TGTGCCAGCAGTTTACGGTTGAACACCGGGGAGCTGTTTTTT. This gives the protein CASSLRLNTGELFF. The full variable domain, in which reference TRBV28 and TRBJ2-2 provide the parts outside the CDR3, is DVKVTQSSRYLVKRTGEKVFLECVQDMDHENMFWYRQDPGLGLRLIYFSYDVKMKEKGDIPEGYSVSREKKERFSLILESASTNQTSMYLCASSLRLNTGELFFGEGSRLTVL.

In its sample, this clone was seen many times. The chain carries TRBV15 and TRBJ1-5, with D possibly matching TRBD1 (5 bases). CDR1 is LNHNV and CDR2 is YYDKDF in the germline V gene (reference sequence). This CDR3 comprises 15 residues. V was shortened by 2 bases and J by 1 base, with 9 bases between the two germline ends. CDR3 nucleotides: TGTGCCACCAGCAGACAGGGCATCAGCAATCAGCCCCAGCATTTT. Its translation: CATSRQGISNQPQHF.

This sequence joins TRBV28 and TRBJ2-7, with 14 bases identical to TRBD2. V dropped 5 bases and J dropped 5; count of bases not matched to a gene: 8. Per germline, CDR1 MDHEN and CDR2 SYDVKM. The CDR3 has 16 residues. CDR3 sequence: CASSPRLAGGLDEQYF. The CDR3 region has the DNA TGTGCCAGCAGTCCAAGACTAGCGGGAGGGTTGGACGAGCAGTACTTC.

The chain recombines TRBV21-1 with TRBJ2-7; the listed D gene, TRBD1, was not tested against the DNA. TRBV21-1 is noted as a pseudogene. CDR3 length: 18 amino acids. CDR3 in DNA: TGTGCCAGCAGCAAGGGGGACAGGGGCCTCGACCCACCCTACGAGCAGTACTTC. Protein: CASSKGDRGLDPPYEQYF.

This clone came up once. V is TRBV5-6 and J is TRBJ2-7; 13 nucleotides match TRBD2. After removal of 4 bases from V and 0 bases from J, the junction contained 4 bases not matched to a gene. Germline CDR1 is SGHDT and CDR2 is YYEEEE. The CDR3 has 16 amino acids. CDR3: CASSVGLAGSSYEQYF. In DNA, the CDR3 is TGTGCCAGCAGCGTGGGACTAGCGGGGAGCTCCTACGAGCAGTACTTC.

This sequence joins TRBV6-4 and TRBJ2-7, with D maybe TRBD2 (5 bases). The V gene's germline CDR1 is MRHNA and CDR2 SNTAGT. The V and J ends lost 8 bases and 2 bases respectively, with 16 bases between them. This CDR3 contains 14 residues. CDR3 DNA: TGTGCCAGCTCCAGGCGGGTTTCCCCCTACGAGCAGTACTTC. Amino acid sequence: CASSRRVSPYEQYF.

This clone occurred once. The rearrangement uses TRBV7-2 and TRBJ2-7, with D maybe TRBD1 (6 bases). Germline CDR1 is SGHTA and CDR2 is FQGNSA. This CDR3 comprises 14 residues. Deletions cut 5 bases from V and 3 bases from J, with 14 bases between. The CDR3 region is CASSAQGYGYEQYF. DNA of the CDR3: TGTGCCAGCAGCGCCCAGGGGTATGGCTACGAGCAGTACTTC. Together with reference TRBV7-2 and TRBJ2-7, the CDR3 gives the full variable domain: GAGVSQSPSNKVTEKGKDVELRCDPISGHTALYWYRQSLGQGLEFLIYFQGNSAPDKSGLPSDRFSAERTGGSVSTLTIQRTQQEDSAVYLCASSAQGYGYEQYFGPGTRLTVT.

The J gene is TRBJ1-1, the V gene TRBV7-9; D may be TRBD1 (5 bases). V lost 5 bases and J 2 bases, leaving 12 bases between the germline ends. This CDR3 region has 14 residues. The germline V gene encodes CDR1 SEHNR and CDR2 FQNEAQ (reference sequence). Here the CDR3 DNA reads TGTGCCAGCAGCGAGGGACTTCCAAACACTGAAGCTTTCTTT. Translation gives CASSEGLPNTEAFF.

This clone showed up just once. The chain is built from TRBV15 and TRBJ1-5, with 9 bases matching TRBD1. The CDR3 consists of 14 residues. Germline CDR1 LNHNV, CDR2 YYDKDF (reference sequence). V was clipped by 5 bases and J by 5 bases; unmatched bases: 4. The CDR3 DNA is TGTGCCACCAGCTACAGACAGGGGGATCAGCCCCAGCATTTT. This gives the protein CATSYRQGDQPQHF.

The chain couples TRBV5-1 to TRBJ1-6, with D tentatively TRBD1 (6 bases). Trimming stripped 4 bases from V and 8 bases from J, with 13 bases between. The CDR3 has 14 residues. Germline V CDR1 and CDR2: SGHRS, YFSETQ. CDR3 residues: CASSLINRDSPLHF. For the CDR3, the DNA is TGCGCCAGCAGCCTTATTAACAGGGATTCACCCCTCCACTTT.

As DNA, the CDR3 is TGTGCCAGCAGGGGAGTACTCTACGAGCAGTACTTC. As protein: CASRGVLYEQYF. This chain uses TRBV6-1 with TRBJ2-7, with D perhaps TRBD2 (5 bases). V shed 6 bases and J shed 3 bases, with 9 bases lying between them. The CDR3 totals 12 residues. Germline V CDR1 and CDR2: MNHNS, SASEGT.

The V call is TRBV11-3, the J call TRBJ2-1; possibly TRBD2 for D (5 bases). V was trimmed by 5 bases and J by 0 bases, leaving 11 bases between them. The CDR3 covers 15 residues. Germline values: CDR1 SGHNT, CDR2 YENEEA. Here the CDR3 DNA reads TGTGCCAGCAGCCCGAGCGGATACTCCTACAATGAGCAGTTCTTC. Residues: CASSPSGYSYNEQFF.

CDR3 loop: CASSPRDRGTGYTF. In DNA form, the CDR3 reads TGCGCCAGCAGCCCCCGGGACAGGGGGACTGGCTACACCTTC. The chain joins TRBV5-1 to TRBJ1-2; TRBD1 matches 11 bases. The germline gives CDR1 SGHRS, CDR2 YFSETQ. This CDR3 spans 14 amino acids. V trimming: 4 bases; J trimming: 7 bases; junction bases outside the gene matches: 6. The full variable domain, with the rest looked up from reference TRBV5-1 and TRBJ1-2, is KAGVTQTPRYLIKTRGQQVTLSCSPISGHRSVSWYQQTPGQGLQFLFEYFSETQRNKGNFPGRFSGRQFSNSRSEMNVSTLELGDSALYLCASSPRDRGTGYTFGSGTRLTVV.

This clone was detected only once. The chain combines TRBV30 with TRBJ1-5; D may be TRBD1 (6 bases). From germline, CDR1 is GTSNPN and CDR2 SVGIG (reference sequence). The CDR3 contains 16 residues. The germline V and J ends were trimmed by 2 bases and 0 bases, with 14 bases remaining between them. The CDR3 reads CAWSPPGTHSNQPQHF. CDR3 nucleotide sequence: TGTGCCTGGAGTCCACCCGGGACACATAGCAATCAGCCCCAGCATTTT.

This rearrangement joins TRBV10-3 to TRBJ2-7, with TRBD2 identical over 14 bases. V trimming: 4 bases; J trimming: 4 bases; junction bases outside the gene matches: 6. Germline CDR1 and CDR2: ENHRY and SYGVKD. This CDR3 is 16 amino acids long. The CDR3 sequence: CAISVGLAGELYEQYF. The DNA of the CDR3 is TGTGCCATCAGTGTGGGACTAGCGGGAGAACTTTACGAGCAGTACTTC.

The rearrangement links TRBV11-2 to TRBJ2-3; TRBD2 is a possible D gene (5 bases). The CDR3 extends over 14 amino acids. Germline CDR1 reads SGHAT; CDR2 reads FQNNGV. V lost 5 bases to trimming and J lost 5 bases, with 14 bases between them. The CDR3 coding sequence is TGTGCCAGCAGCACCCGGGCGGGCGGAGATACGCAGTATTTT. Residues: CASSTRAGGDTQYF.

V gene TRBV2 combines with J gene TRBJ2-1, with 11 positions matching TRBD2. Trimming cost V 5 bases and J 12 bases; bases outside gene matches: 6. Germline V lookup: CDR1 SNHLY, CDR2 FYNNEI. This CDR3 is 13 amino acids long. The CDR3 nucleotides are TGTGCCAGCAGTTCTAGCGGGGGGCTGGGGCAGTTCTTC. This codes for CASSSSGGLGQFF.

The V and J genes are TRBV5-1 and TRBJ2-5; weak D call: TRBD1 (7 bases). The CDR3 covers 17 residues. V was shortened by 1 base and J by 5 bases, with 21 bases between the two germline ends. CDR1 and CDR2 (germline): SGHRS, YFSETQ. DNA for the CDR3: TGCGCCAGCAGCTTGCCCCGTCTCGCAGGGGGGAGTGAGACCCAGTACTTC. Protein sequence: CASSLPRLAGGSETQYF.

This chain links TRBV6-5 with TRBJ1-3, with D unclear. The CDR3 extends over 15 amino acids. Germline V gene lookup returns CDR1 MNHEY and CDR2 SVGAGI. The V gene lost 0 bases and the J gene lost 1 base, with 7 bases spanning the gap. The CDR3 region has the DNA TGTGCCAGCAGTTACTCAGCCGGGTCTGGAAACACCATATATTTT. It codes for CASSYSAGSGNTIYF.

The rearrangement links TRBV30 to TRBJ2-3; 7 bases agree with TRBD2. Trimming removed 2 bases from V and 4 bases from J; junction bases left unmatched: 9. Germline CDR1 and CDR2: GTSNPN and SVGIG (reference sequence). The CDR3 extends over 15 amino acids. The CDR3: CAWSSLRGRSDTQYF. The CDR3, as DNA: TGTGCCTGGAGTTCCCTGCGCGGGAGATCAGATACGCAGTATTTT.

This clone was seen just once. The chain recombines TRBV6-5 with TRBJ2-7; possible D gene TRBD2, 7 bases. Trimming removed 5 bases at V and 0 bases at J, with 8 bases between. Germline CDR1 reads MNHEY; CDR2 reads SVGAGI. The CDR3 is made up of 13 amino acids. The CDR3 nucleotides read TGTGCCAGCAGTAGGGGGGGCTCCTACGAGCAGTACTTC. Translation: CASSRGGSYEQYF.